One sample yielded the 5 T cell receptor beta chains listed below, sequenced in a study. Tregs were sorted as CD4+CD25+CD127-/low cells. Amplification of TRBV12-4/TRBJ1-2 clonotypes used adaptor-ligated barcode primers. TCRdb re-derived calls from the multiplex PCR reads in MiXCR, one entry per CDR3 protein. This listing includes 45 to 50 distinct CDR3 sequences. Sequenced material: Tregs sorted from blood. Receptor source: a female donor with breast cancer.

The chain couples TRBV12-3 or TRBV12-4 to TRBJ1-2; the D gene is possibly TRBD1 (5 bases). Trimming took 5 bases from V and 7 from J, leaving 14 bases between them. The CDR3 totals 13 residues. The CDR3 nucleotides read TGTGCCAGCAGTACGGGACTTCAAGGTGGCTACACCTTC. Translation: CASSTGLQGGYTF.

This chain uses TRBV12-3 or TRBV12-4 with TRBJ1-2, with unresolved D. Trimming stripped 5 bases from V and 4 bases from J, with 8 bases between. The CDR3 contains 12 residues. As DNA, the CDR3 is TGTGCCAGCAGTCTAGAGGTCTATGGCTACACCTTC. Amino acid sequence: CASSLEVYGYTF.

This clonotype has a handful of counts. The chain recombines TRBV12-3 or TRBV12-4 with TRBJ1-2, with a tentative D call TRBD1 (5 bases). The V end lost 6 bases, the J end lost 4 bases, and 15 bases lay between the germline ends. The CDR3 runs 14 residues. CDR3 sequence: CASSSGTIGYGYTF. In nucleotides, the CDR3 is TGTGCCAGCAGCTCCGGGACGATAGGCTATGGCTACACCTTC.

In this sample, this clonotype is medium-sized. The chain carries TRBV12-3 or TRBV12-4 and TRBJ1-2, with TRBD1 matching 9 bases. V lost 6 bases, J lost 2 bases, and 4 bases stayed unmatched. The CDR3 is 14 amino acids. The CDR3 sequence: CASSPGTGNYGYTF. In DNA form, the CDR3 reads TGTGCCAGCAGCCCCGGGACAGGGAACTATGGCTACACCTTC.

V gene TRBV12-3 or TRBV12-4 combines with J gene TRBJ1-2; D gene unclear. Trimming removed 6 bases from V and 2 bases from J, with 10 bases in between. The CDR3 spans 13 residues. This chain's CDR3 is CASSPTTNYGYTF. The CDR3 DNA sequence: TGTGCCAGCAGCCCAACAACCAACTATGGCTACACCTTC.